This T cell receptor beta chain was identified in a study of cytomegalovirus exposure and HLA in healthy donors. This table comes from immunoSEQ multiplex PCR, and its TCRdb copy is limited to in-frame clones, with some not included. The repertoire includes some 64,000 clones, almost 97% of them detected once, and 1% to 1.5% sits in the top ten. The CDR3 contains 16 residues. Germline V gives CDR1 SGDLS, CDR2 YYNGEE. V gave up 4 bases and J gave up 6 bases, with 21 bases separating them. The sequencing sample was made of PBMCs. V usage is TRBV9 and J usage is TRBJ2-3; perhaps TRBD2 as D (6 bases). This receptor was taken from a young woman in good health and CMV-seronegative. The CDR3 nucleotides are TGTGCCAGCAGCAACCGGATCGCGGGACCTGCCGATACGCAGTATTTT. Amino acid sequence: CASSNRIAGPADTQYF.